This T cell receptor beta chain was sequenced in a study of blood T cells in healthy people across ages (dated by TCRdb to the mid-2010s). Describing the broader study: In model experiments, roughly one uniquely barcoded TCR beta cDNA molecule per two T cells was captured by template switching. To avoid experimental bias, donors of different ages were spread randomly across the sequencing lanes. For two donors (one aged 18 to 29 and one aged 80 or older), the study analyzed two additional independent replicas of 1 million unique cDNA reads from the same blood draw. The study measured age-related changes in TCR beta repertoire diversity using deep sequencing normalized with unique cDNA molecular identifiers. The donors were divided into four age groups: young (average around 16 years), middle-aged (approximately 39), aged (about 56) and long-lived (about 90). Study-level results and caveats: Estimates of total diversity based on one million sequenced T cells were regarded as lower bounds and as underestimates. Observed TCR beta diversity per million T cells fell roughly linearly with age, and a significant reduction was already apparent by age around 40. Bulk unsorted PBMC profiling prevented conclusive comparison of naive and antigen-experienced compartments. Because the CMV infection status of the donors was unknown, age-related changes in expanded clonotypes may potentially have been confounded. There was a strong correlation between observed TCR beta diversity and the percentage of naive T cells measured by flow cytometry. Compared with the aged group, the long-lived group had more naive CD4+ T cells, fewer expanded clones and increased TCR diversity, suggesting age selection.

A few counts support this clonotype. Which antigen it targets is not known. Within one base of it there is no much larger clone, and no base qualities were kept. The CDR3 contains 17 residues, cysteine and phenylalanine counted. Only the CDR3 DNA is retained, 51 bases long and in frame from the first base. Taken from the germline V gene, the CDR1 and CDR2 loops are MNHEY and SVGAGI. The germline V end is reduced by 0 bases and the J end by 3 bases; junction bases left unmatched: 10. Receptor libraries were prepared by 5' RACE. The run used an Illumina HiSeq 2500. The second PCR ran for about 6 to 11 cycles and used a J-beta primer mix along with a sample-barcoded 5' primer. A unique molecular identifier was introduced onto each TCR beta cDNA molecule by a template-switch 5' adaptor carrying 12 random nucleotides. Each sample yielded at least 2.5 million CDR3-containing paired-end reads. First-strand cDNA was synthesized from all RNA with the Mint cDNA synthesis kit, primed by a TRBC-specific oligonucleotide. After uracil-DNA glycosylase treatment, a first 18-cycle PCR used universal primers M1SS and BC2_uni_R on all cDNA. The original methods were these. Each sample was normalized by randomly selecting 1 million high-quality reads, each carrying a distinct molecular identifier. Reads with shared molecular identifiers were discarded instead of being binned into consensus sequences. MiTCR, with a Q25 quality threshold and the strictest error-elimination algorithm, was used for CDR3 identification, clonotype clustering and error correction. Lower-bound total TCR beta diversity was estimated with a nonparametric unseen species model using Euler transformation. The public reads were quality trimmed at Q25 with fastp and then assembled into clones with MiXCR by TCRdb, keeping productive beta chains. Rows are combined by CDR3 protein, so each entry shows the most common genes and DNA. The V and J calls and clone size come from TCRdb's table, not from the authors' own analysis. This sample gives about 630,000 distinct CDR3 sequences in total; approximately 21% of them show up just once. The ten largest account for approximately 3.7% of the sample.

The donors were a few dozen Caucasian individuals from Russia, aged 6 to 90 years, who were systemically healthy. Each donor gave about 9.2 milliliters of peripheral blood, drawn into EDTA-treated Vacutainer tubes. Ficoll-Paque density-gradient centrifugation was used to isolate PBMCs, with at least 6 million obtained per sample. Trizol reagent was used to extract total RNA from PBMCs, with at least 5.5 micrograms per sample. For every donor, an aliquot of PBMCs went through flow cytometry to measure the percentages of naive CD45RAhigh/CD27high T cells. This TCR derives from a man aged 65 to 79 in good health. The V and J genes are TRBV6-5 and TRBJ2-5; the junction holds 7 bases that match TRBD2. The specimen sequenced was blood. The nucleotide sequence is given as TGTGCCAGCAGTTACTCGACGTCCGGGACTACCAAAGAGACCCAGTACTTC. Its coded protein is CASSYSTSGTTKETQYF.